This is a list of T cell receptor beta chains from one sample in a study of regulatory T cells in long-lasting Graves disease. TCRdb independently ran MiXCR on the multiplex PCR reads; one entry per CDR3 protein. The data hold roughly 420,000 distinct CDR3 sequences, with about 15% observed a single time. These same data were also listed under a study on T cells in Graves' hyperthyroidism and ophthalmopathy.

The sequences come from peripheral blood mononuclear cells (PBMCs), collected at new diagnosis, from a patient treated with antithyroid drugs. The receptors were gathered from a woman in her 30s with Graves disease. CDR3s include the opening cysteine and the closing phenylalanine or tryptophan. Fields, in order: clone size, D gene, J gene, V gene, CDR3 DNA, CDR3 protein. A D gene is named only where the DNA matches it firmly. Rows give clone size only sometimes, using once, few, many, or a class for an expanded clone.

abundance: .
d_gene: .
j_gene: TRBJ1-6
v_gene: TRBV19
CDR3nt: TGTGCCAGTAGTCTCAACAGGCCTAGGGGGCCCCTCCACTTT
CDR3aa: CASSLNRPRGPLHF

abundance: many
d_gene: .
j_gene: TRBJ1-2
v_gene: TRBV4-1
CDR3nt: TGCGCCAGCAGCCAAGAGTTTCGGGGGCAGAGCTATGGCTACACCTTC
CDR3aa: CASSQEFRGQSYGYTF

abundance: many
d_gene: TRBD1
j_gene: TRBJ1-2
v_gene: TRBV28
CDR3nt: TGTGCCAGCAGGCCCTCCGGGGACAGGGGGCTCGGCTACACCTTC
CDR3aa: CASRPSGDRGLGYTF

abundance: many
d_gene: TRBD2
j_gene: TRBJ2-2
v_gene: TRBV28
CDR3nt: TGTGCCAGCAGCCTCGGGCTAGCGGTAAACACCGGGGAGCTGTTTTTT
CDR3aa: CASSLGLAVNTGELFF

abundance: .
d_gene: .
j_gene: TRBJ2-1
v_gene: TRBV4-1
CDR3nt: TGCGCCAGCAGCCGAGAAAGCGGGCAGCAGTTCTTC
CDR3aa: CASSRESGQQFF

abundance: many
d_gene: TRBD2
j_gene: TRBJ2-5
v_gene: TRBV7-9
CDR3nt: TGTGCCAGCAGCTGGGGACTAGCGGAAGAGACCCAGTACTTC
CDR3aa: CASSWGLAEETQYF

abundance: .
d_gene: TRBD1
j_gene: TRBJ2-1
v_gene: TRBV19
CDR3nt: TGTGCCAGTAGTCAGGGACAGGGCACGAATGAGCAGTTCTTC
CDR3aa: CASSQGQGTNEQFF

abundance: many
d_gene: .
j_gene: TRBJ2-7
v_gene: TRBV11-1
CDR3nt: TGTGCCAGCAGCGGACAGAGGAGGGAGCAGTACTTC
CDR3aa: CASSGQRREQYF

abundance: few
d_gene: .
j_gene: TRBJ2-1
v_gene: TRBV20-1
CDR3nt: TGCAGTGCTAGCGGGCCATCCGAGCAGTTCTTC
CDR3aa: CSASGPSEQFF

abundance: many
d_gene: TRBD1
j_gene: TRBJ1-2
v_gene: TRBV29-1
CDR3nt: TGCAGCGTGGACAGGGGGCTCCCGCCATATGGCTACACCTTC
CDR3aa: CSVDRGLPPYGYTF

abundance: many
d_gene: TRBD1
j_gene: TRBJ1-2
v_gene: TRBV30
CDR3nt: TGTGCCTGGAGCCCGGGACAGGGTCCGGGCTACACCTTC
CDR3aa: CAWSPGQGPGYTF

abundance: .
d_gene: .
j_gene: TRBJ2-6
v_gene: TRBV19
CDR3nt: TGTGCCAGTACCGCCCTTTTAAAGCGCTCTGGGGCCAACGTCCTGACTTTC
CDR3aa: CASTALLKRSGANVLTF

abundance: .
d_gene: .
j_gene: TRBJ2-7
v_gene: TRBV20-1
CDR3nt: TGCAGTGCTAGAGATTATCCTGAGCAGTACTTC
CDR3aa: CSARDYPEQYF

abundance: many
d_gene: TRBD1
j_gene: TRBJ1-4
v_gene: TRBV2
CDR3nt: TGTGCCAGCAGTTACCGGACAGGGGAGAAGGAAAAACTGTTTTTT
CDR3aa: CASSYRTGEKEKLFF

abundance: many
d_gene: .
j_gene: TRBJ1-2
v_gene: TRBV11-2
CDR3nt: TGTGCCAGCAGCCTGGAGGTGGGAAATGGCTACACCTTC
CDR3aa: CASSLEVGNGYTF

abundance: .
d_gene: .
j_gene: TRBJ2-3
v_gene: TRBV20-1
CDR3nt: TGCAGTGCCGCGGATTGGAGCGGCACAGATACGCAGTATTTT
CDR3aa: CSAADWSGTDTQYF

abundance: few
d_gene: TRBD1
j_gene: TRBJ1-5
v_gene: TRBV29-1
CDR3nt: TGCAGCGTAGATACAGGGGTTGGCAATCAGCCCCAGCATTTT
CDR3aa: CSVDTGVGNQPQHF

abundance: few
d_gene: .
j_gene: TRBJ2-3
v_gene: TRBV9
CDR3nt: TGTGCCAGCAGCGTAACGGATAGTGGCGGTACAACGCAGTATTTT
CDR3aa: CASSVTDSGGTTQYF

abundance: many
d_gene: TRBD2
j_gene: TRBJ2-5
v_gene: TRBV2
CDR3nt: TGTGCCAGCAGTCCCCGAGCGGGAGTCCGAGAGACCCAGTACTTC
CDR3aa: CASSPRAGVRETQYF

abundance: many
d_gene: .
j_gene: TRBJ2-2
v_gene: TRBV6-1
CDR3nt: TGTGCCAGCACCCGACAGGGAGGATACACCGGGGAGCTGTTTTTT
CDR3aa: CASTRQGGYTGELFF

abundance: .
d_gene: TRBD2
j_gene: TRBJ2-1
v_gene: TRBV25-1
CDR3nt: TGTGCCAGCAGTGACCGACTAGCGGGAGGTTTGGAGTTCTTC
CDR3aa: CASSDRLAGGLEFF

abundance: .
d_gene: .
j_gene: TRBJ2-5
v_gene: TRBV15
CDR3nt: TGTGCCACCAGCAGAGTGCGGAGCGGAGCGCCCCAAGAGGCCCAGTACTTC
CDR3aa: CATSRVRSGAPQEAQYF

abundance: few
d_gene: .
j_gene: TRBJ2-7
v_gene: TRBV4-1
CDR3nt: TGCGCCAGCAGCCTCGAGAACTCCTACGAGCAGTACTTC
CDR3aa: CASSLENSYEQYF

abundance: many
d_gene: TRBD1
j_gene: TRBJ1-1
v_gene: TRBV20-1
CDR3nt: TGCAGTGCCCTGACAGGGAGGGACACTGAAGCTTTCTTT
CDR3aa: CSALTGRDTEAFF

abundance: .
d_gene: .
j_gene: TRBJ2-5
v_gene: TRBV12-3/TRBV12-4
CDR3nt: TGTGCCAGCAGTTTGGGAGGCCCAATAAAAGAGACCCAGTACTTC
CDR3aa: CASSLGGPIKETQYF

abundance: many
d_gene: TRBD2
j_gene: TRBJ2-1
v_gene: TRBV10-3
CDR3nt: TGTGCCATCAGTGAACTAGCGGAGGGGAGAAATGAGCAGTTCTTC
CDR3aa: CAISELAEGRNEQFF

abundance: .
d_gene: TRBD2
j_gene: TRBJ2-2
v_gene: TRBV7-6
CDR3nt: TGTGCCAGCAGCTTATCTAGCGGGAGGGTAGCGGCCGGGGAGCTGTTTTTT
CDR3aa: CASSLSSGRVAAGELFF

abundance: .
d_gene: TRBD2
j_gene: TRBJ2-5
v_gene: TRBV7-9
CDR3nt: TGTGCCAGCAGCTCTGGACTAGCGGGACCGTCGGAGACCCAGTACTTC
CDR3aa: CASSSGLAGPSETQYF

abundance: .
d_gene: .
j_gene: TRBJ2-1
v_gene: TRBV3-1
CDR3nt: TGTGCCAGCAGTTTAAGACAGGTCAATGAGCAGTTCTTC
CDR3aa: CASSLRQVNEQFF

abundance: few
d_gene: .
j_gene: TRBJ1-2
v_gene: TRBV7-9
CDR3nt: TGTGCCAGCAGCTTAAGCGCCGGCGCTAACTATGGCTACACCTTC
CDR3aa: CASSLSAGANYGYTF

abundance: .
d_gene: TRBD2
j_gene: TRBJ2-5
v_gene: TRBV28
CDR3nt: TGTGCCAGCAGCAACCCGGGACTAGCGGGGTTGAGGGGAGAGACCCAGTACTTC
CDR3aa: CASSNPGLAGLRGETQYF

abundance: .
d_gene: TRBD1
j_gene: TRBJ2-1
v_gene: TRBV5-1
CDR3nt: TGCGCCAGCAGCTTATCGGTCAGGGGGCGGAATGAGCAGTTCTTC
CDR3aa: CASSLSVRGRNEQFF

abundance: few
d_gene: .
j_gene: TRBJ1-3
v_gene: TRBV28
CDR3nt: TGTGCCAGCAGTTATCTCCGAGGGGGGAGCTCTGGAAACACCATATATTTT
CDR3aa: CASSYLRGGSSGNTIYF

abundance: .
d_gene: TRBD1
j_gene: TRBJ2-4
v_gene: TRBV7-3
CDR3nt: TGTGCCAGCAGCTTATACGCCGGGACAGGGTACATTCAGTACTTC
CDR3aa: CASSLYAGTGYIQYF

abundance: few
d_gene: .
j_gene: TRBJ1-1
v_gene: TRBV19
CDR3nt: TGTGCCAGTAGTATTTCGGGGGCGGTGAACACTGAAGCTTTCTTT
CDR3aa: CASSISGAVNTEAFF

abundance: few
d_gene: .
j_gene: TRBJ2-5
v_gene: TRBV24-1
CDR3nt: TGTGCCACCAGTGTCGAAGCCTCGGAGACCCAGTACTTC
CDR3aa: CATSVEASETQYF